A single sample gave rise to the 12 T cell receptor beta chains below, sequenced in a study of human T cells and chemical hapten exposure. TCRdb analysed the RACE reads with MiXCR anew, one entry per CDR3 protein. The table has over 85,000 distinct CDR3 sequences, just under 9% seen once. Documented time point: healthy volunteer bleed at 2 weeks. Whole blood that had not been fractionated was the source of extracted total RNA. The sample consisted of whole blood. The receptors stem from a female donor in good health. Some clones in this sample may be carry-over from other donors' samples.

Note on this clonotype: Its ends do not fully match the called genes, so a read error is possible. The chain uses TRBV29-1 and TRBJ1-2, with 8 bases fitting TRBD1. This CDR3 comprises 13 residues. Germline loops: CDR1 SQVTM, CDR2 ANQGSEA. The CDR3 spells CSIESQGAEGYTF. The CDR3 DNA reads TGCAGCATTGAATCGCAGGGGGCGGAAGGCTACACCTTC.

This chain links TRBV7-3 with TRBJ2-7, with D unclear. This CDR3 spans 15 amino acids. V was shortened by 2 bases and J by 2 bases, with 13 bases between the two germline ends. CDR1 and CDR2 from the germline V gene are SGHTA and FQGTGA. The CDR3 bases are TGTGCCAGCAGCTTATTCCATGTCCTGGCCTACGAGCAGTACTTC. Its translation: CASSLFHVLAYEQYF.

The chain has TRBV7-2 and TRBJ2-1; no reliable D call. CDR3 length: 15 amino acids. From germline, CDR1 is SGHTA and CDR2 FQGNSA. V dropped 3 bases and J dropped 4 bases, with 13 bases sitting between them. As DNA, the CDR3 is TGTGCCAGCAGCTTTAACCGAGAAAAGTACAATGAGCAGTTCTTC. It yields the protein CASSFNREKYNEQFF.

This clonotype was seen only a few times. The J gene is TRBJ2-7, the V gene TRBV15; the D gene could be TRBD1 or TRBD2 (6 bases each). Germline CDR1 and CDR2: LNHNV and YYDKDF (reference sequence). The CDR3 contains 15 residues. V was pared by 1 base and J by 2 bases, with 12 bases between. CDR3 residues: CATSRGTGRTYEQYF. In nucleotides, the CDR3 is TGTGCCACCAGCAGAGGAACAGGGAGGACCTACGAGCAGTACTTC.

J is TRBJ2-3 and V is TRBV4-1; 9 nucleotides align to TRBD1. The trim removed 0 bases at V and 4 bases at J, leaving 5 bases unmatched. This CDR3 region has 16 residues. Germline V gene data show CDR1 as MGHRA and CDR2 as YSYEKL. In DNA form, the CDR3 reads TGCGCCAGCAGCCAAGAAGGGACAGGGTGGCCAGATACGCAGTATTTT. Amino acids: CASSQEGTGWPDTQYF.

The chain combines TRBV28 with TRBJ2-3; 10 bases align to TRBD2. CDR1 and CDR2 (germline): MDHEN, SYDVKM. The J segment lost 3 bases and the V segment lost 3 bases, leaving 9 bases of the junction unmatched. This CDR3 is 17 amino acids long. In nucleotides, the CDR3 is TGTGCCAGCAGTTTCCACTACCCGGGACTAGCGACAGATACGCAGTATTTT. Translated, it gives CASSFHYPGLATDTQYF. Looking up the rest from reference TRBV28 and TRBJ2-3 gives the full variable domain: DVKVTQSSRYLVKRTGEKVFLECVQDMDHENMFWYRQDPGLGLRLIYFSYDVKMKEKGDIPEGYSVSREKKERFSLILESASTNQTSMYLCASSFHYPGLATDTQYFGPGTRLTVL.

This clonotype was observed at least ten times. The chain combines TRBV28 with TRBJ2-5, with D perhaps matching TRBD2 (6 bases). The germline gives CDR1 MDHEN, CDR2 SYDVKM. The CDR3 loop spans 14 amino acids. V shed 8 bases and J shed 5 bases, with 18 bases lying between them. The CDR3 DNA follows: TGTGCCAGCGGAGAACGTGCGGGGATGGAGACCCAGTACTTC. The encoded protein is CASGERAGMETQYF.

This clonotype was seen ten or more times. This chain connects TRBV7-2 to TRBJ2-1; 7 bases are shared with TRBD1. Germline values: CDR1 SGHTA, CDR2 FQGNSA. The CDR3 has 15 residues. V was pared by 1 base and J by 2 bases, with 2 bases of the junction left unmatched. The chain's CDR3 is CASSLGTGTYNEQFF. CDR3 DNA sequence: TGTGCCAGCAGCTTAGGGACAGGTACCTACAATGAGCAGTTCTTC.

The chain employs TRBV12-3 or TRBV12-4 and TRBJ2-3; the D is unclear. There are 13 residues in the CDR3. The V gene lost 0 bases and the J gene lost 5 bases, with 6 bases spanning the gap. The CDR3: CASSLALGDTQYF. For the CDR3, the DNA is TGTGCCAGCAGTTTAGCGCTGGGAGATACGCAGTATTTT.

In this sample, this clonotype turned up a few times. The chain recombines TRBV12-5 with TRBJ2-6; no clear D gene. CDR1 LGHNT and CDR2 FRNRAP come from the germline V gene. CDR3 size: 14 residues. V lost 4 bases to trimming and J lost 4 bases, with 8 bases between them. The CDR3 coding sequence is TGTGCTAGTGGTTACGATATGGGGGCCAACGTCCTGACTTTC. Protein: CASGYDMGANVLTF.

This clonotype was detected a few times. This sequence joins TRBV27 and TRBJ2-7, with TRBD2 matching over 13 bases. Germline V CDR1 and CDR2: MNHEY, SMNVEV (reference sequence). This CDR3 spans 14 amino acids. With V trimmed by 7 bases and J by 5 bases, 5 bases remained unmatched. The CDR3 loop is CASIRTSGSDEQYF. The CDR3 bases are TGTGCCAGCATTCGGACTAGCGGGAGTGACGAGCAGTACTTC.

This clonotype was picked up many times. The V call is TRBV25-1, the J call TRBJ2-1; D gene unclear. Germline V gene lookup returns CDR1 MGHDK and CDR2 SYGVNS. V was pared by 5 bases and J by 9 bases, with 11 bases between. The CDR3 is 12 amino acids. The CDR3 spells CASSIAQTEQFF. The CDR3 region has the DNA TGTGCCAGCAGTATAGCCCAGACTGAGCAGTTCTTC.